Presented here are 5 T cell receptor beta chains from one specimen sequenced in a study of blood T cell repertoires in COVID-19. The protocol was immunoSEQ multiplex PCR, while the TCRdb copy is restricted to in-frame clones and leaves out a portion. The sample has more than 200,000 clones; roughly 84% are singletons. Specimen: PBMCs or T cells enriched from blood (not recorded which). The receptors stem from a man aged 25-40 years in a cohort exposed to, infected with or recovered from COVID-19 (not recorded which).

V and J are TRBV2 and TRBJ1-5; 8 bases are shared with TRBD1. The germline V gene encodes CDR1 SNHLY and CDR2 FYNNEI. This CDR3 is 14 amino acids long. V was clipped by 6 bases and J by 7 bases; unmatched bases: 8. CDR3 region: CASRKGQGEQPQHF. CDR3 in DNA: TGTGCCAGCAGGAAAGGACAGGGTGAGCAGCCCCAGCATTTT.

The chain combines TRBV9 with TRBJ2-2; TRBD2 matches 13 bases. Per germline, CDR1 SGDLS and CDR2 YYNGEE. There are 14 residues in the CDR3. J was trimmed by 7 bases and V by 5 bases; bases with no gene match: 2. The CDR3 DNA sequence: TGTGCCAGCAGTAGGACTAGCGGGAGCGGGGAGCTGTTTTTT. It yields the protein CASSRTSGSGELFF.

This chain uses TRBV5-1 with TRBJ1-5; D not certain. The germline gives CDR1 SGHRS, CDR2 YFSETQ. This CDR3 spans 13 amino acids. Trimming left V 0 bases short and J 6 bases short, with 7 bases between. The CDR3 reads CASSLVGSQPQHF. CDR3 DNA: TGCGCCAGCAGCTTGGTAGGGAGTCAGCCCCAGCATTTT.

The chain carries TRBV2 and TRBJ2-2, with D possibly matching TRBD1 (7 bases). The CDR3 length is 15 residues. Trimming pared 7 bases from V and 1 base from J, leaving 13 bases between. The germline V gene encodes CDR1 SNHLY and CDR2 FYNNEI. As DNA, the CDR3 is TGTGCCAGCACCGGGGGACAGAGGAACACCGGGGAGCTGTTTTTT. It specifies CASTGGQRNTGELFF.

This clone was seen a few times. The CDR3 DNA reads TGTGCCAGTAGTACCGGACAGGGACTCTATGGCTACACCTTC. Amino acids: CASSTGQGLYGYTF. The chain employs TRBV19 and TRBJ1-2; 8 bases fit TRBD1. The V gene's germline CDR1 is LNHDA and CDR2 SQIVND (reference sequence). Unmatched junction bases numbered 5, after V lost 4 bases and J lost 4 bases. CDR3 length equals 14 residues.